Shown below are 2 T cell receptor beta chains from a single sample sequenced in a study of early T cells in non-severe SARS-CoV-2 infection. One entry per CDR3 protein, called by TCRdb with MiXCR from the 5' RACE reads. The table includes 50,000 to 65,000 distinct CDR3 sequences, less than 20% detected once. Sample: whole blood, taken at baseline. The receptors here all came from an adult who was a healthcare worker with PCR-confirmed SARS-CoV-2 infection or an uninfected control (not recorded which).

This clonotype was observed many times. The chain uses TRBV6-6 and TRBJ2-5, with D tentatively TRBD1 or TRBD2 (5 bases each). V gave up 7 bases and J gave up 4 bases, with 16 bases separating them. This CDR3 is 14 amino acids long. CDR1 and CDR2 from the germline V gene are MNHNY and SVGAGI (reference sequence). The CDR3 DNA reads as TGTGCCAGCACCAGCGGATGGGGCTCAGAGACCCAGTACTTC. It encodes CASTSGWGSETQYF.

This clonotype has only a few counts. V is TRBV28 and J is TRBJ2-5; no clear D gene. The CDR3 has 11 amino acids. The V end was cut by 6 bases, the J end by 4 bases, with 6 bases between. Looked up from germline, CDR1 is MDHEN and CDR2 is SYDVKM. CDR3 residues: CASSRLETQYF. CDR3 sequence (DNA): TGTGCCAGCAGCCGACTAGAGACCCAGTACTTC.